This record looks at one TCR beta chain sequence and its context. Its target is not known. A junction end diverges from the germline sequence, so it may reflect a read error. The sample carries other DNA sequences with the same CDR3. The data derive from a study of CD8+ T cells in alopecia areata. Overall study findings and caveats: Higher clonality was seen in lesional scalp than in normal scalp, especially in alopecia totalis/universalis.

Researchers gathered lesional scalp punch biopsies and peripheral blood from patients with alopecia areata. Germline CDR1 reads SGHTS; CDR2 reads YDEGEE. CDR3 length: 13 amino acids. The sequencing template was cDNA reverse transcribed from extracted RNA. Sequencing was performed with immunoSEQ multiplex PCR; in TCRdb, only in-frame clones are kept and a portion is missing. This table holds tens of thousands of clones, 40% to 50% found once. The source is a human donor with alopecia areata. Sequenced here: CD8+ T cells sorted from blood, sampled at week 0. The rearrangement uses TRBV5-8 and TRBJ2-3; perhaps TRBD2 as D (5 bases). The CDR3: CASSQDSSGTQYF. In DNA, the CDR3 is TGCGCCAGCAGCCAAGATAGTTCGGGAACGCAGTATTTT.